This TCR beta chain was sequenced in a study of T-cell reconstitution after alpha-beta-depleted transplantation in children. Unique molecular identifiers were used in preparing the TCRbeta library. TCRdb used MiXCR to reprocess the PCR reads, holding one entry per CDR3 protein. The sample records about 110,000 distinct CDR3 sequences, approximately 10% being singletons. Germline V gene data show CDR1 as SGHTA and CDR2 as FQGNSA. CDR3 length equals 13 residues. V lost 2 bases, J lost 5 bases, and 8 bases lay in between. This clonotype was recorded at least ten times. This specimen consisted of PBMCs from the stem cell graft donor, obtained from the stem cell graft. This chain joins TRBV7-2 and TRBJ2-3; D is unresolved. The TCR was taken from a human donor who donated a stem cell graft to a child with acute lymphoblastic leukemia. The CDR3 DNA reads as TGTGCCAGCAGCTTACGTTCGGTAGATACGCAGTATTTT. Its translation is CASSLRSVDTQYF.